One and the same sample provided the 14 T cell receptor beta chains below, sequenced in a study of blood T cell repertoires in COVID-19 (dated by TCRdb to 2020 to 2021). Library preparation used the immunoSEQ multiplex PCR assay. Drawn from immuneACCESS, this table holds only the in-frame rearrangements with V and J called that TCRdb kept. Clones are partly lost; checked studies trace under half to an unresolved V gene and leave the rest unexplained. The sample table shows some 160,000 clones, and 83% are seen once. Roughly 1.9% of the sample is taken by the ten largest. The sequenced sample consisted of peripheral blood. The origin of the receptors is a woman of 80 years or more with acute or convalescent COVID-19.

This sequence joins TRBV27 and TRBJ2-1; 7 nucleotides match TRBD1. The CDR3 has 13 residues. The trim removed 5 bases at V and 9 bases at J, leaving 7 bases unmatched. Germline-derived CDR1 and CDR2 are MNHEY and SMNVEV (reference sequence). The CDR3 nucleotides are TGTGCCAGCAGTCAAACAGGGGAGAGTGAGCAGTTCTTC. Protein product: CASSQTGESEQFF.

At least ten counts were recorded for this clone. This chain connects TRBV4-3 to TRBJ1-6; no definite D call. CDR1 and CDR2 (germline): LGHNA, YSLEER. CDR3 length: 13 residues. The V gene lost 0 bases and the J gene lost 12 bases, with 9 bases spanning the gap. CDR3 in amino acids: CASSQDMGVPLHF. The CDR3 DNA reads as TGCGCCAGCAGCCAAGACATGGGAGTACCCCTCCACTTT.

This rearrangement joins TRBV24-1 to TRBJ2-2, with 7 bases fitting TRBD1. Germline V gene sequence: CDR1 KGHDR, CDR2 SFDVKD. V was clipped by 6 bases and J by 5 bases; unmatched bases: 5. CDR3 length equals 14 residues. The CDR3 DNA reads TGTGCCACCAGTTACTCAGGGGGTACCGGGGAGCTGTTTTTT. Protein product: CATSYSGGTGELFF.

CDR3 amino acids: CASSYFGTAQETQYF. As DNA, the CDR3 is TGTGCCAGCAGTTACTTCGGGACAGCCCAAGAGACCCAGTACTTC. This chain connects TRBV6-5 to TRBJ2-5, with 7 bases lining up with TRBD1. The CDR3 sequence is 15 residues long. V lost 1 base and J lost 1; bases outside the gene matches: 3. Germline V CDR1 and CDR2: MNHEY, SVGAGI.

The CDR3 DNA reads TGCAGTGCTAGTACAGACAGGGAGGAAGCAGATACGCAGTATTTT. Protein product: CSASTDREEADTQYF. The chain has TRBV20-1 and TRBJ2-3; possible D gene TRBD1, 7 bases. Trimming pared 3 bases from V and 4 bases from J, leaving 17 bases between. CDR3 length: 15 residues. The germline CDR1 and CDR2 sequences are DFQATT and SNEGSKA (reference sequence).

CDR3 region: CASSLGQATTRVQYF. The CDR3 nucleotides are TGTGCCAGCAGCCTGGGACAGGCAACGACCCGCGTGCAGTACTTC. The chain links TRBV5-6 to TRBJ2-7; 8 positions match TRBD1. This CDR3 has 15 amino acids. Germline V lookup: CDR1 SGHDT, CDR2 YYEEEE. Losses at the gene ends were 4 bases for V and 9 bases for J; bases not matched to a gene: 15.

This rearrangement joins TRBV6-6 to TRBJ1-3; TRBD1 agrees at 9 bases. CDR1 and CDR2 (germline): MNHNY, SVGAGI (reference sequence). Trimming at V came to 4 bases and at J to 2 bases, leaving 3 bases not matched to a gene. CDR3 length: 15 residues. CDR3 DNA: TGTGCCAGCAGTTTGGGACAGGGAACTGGAAACACCATATATTTT. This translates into CASSLGQGTGNTIYF.

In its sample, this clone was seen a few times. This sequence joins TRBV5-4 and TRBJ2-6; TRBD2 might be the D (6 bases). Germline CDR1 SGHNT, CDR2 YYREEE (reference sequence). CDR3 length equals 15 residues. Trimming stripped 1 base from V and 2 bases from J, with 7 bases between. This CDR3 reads CASSLPGAGANVLTF. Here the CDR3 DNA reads TGTGCCAGCAGCTTGCCGGGGGCTGGGGCCAACGTCCTGACTTTC.

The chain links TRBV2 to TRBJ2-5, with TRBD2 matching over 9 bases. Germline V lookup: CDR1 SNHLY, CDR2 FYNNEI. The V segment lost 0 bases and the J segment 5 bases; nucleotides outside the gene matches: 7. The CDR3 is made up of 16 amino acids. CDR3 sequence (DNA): TGTGCCAGCAGTGAAGCCGGGCGGGGGGGCAGTGAGACCCAGTACTTC. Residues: CASSEAGRGGSETQYF.

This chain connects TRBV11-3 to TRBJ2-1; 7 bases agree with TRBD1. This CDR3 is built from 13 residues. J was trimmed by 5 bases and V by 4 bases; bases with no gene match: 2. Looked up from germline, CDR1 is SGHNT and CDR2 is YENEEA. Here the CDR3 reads CASSSDRDNEQFF. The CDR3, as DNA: TGTGCCAGCAGCTCCGACAGGGACAATGAGCAGTTCTTC.

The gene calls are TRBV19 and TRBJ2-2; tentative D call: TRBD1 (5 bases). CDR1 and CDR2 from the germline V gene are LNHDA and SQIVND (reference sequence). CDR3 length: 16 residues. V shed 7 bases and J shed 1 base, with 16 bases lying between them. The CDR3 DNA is TGTGCCAGTACGGAACAGGCCTCCGGGAACACCGGGGAGCTGTTTTTT. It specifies CASTEQASGNTGELFF.

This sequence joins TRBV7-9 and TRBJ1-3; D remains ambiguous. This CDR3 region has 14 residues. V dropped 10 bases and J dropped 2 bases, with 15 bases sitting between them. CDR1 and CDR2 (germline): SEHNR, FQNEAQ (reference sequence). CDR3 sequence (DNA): TGTGCCACCCGCACCGGGAGCGCTGGAAACACCATATATTTT. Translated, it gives CATRTGSAGNTIYF.

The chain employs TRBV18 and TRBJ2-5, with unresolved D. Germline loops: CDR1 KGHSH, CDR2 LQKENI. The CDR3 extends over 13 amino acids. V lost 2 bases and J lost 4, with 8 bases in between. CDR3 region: CASSPYIRETQYF. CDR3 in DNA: TGTGCCAGCTCACCATATATTAGAGAGACCCAGTACTTC.

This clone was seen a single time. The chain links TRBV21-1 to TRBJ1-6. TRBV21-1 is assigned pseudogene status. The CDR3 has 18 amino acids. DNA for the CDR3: TGTGCCAGCAGCAAAGTATTCGGTCTGAGTTCCTATAATTCACCCCTCCACTTT. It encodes CASSKVFGLSSYNSPLHF.